The entry that follows covers one T cell receptor beta chain sequence. The source of the sample is a study of T cells in localized non-small cell lung cancer. Measured with immunoSEQ multiplex PCR; TCRdb has only the in-frame clones, and not every one. The sample has about 17,000 clones, 83% seen once. Germline CDR1 reads SGDLS; CDR2 reads YYNGEE. The length of the CDR3 is 14 residues. With 0 bases removed from V and 1 base from J, the gap between germline ends came to 7 bases. The sequence was obtained from a male donor at least 60 years old with stage III lung adenocarcinoma. Here the sequenced sample was peripheral blood, taken before any cancer treatment. The chain couples TRBV9 to TRBJ1-1, with TRBD1 as a possible D gene (5 bases). The CDR3 bases are TGTGCCAGCAGCGTAGGCGGGACGAACACTGAAGCTTTCTTT. This codes for CASSVGGTNTEAFF.